Listed here are 25 T cell receptor beta chains from one sample, sequenced in a study of siplizumab effects on memory and regulatory T cells. Generated by immunoSEQ multiplex PCR, the TCRdb table keeps only in-frame clones and is missing some. The sample has under 140,000 clones, roughly 92% seen once; the top ten hold 1.3%. The sequenced sample was CD4+ T cells sorted from blood. These TCRs come from a human donor in good health.

The gene calls are TRBV4-2 and TRBJ2-7, with a weak D call TRBD1 (5 bases). The CDR3 has 14 amino acids. The V gene lost 4 bases and the J gene lost 2 bases, with 12 bases spanning the gap. Germline V gene sequence: CDR1 LGHNA, CDR2 YNFKEQ. The CDR3 loop is CASSPLGRTYEQYF. The CDR3 nucleotides read TGTGCCAGCAGCCCCTTGGGGCGGACCTACGAGCAGTACTTC.

V is TRBV4-2 and J is TRBJ2-2; maybe TRBD2 (5 bases). CDR1 LGHNA and CDR2 YNFKEQ come from the germline V gene. V dropped 1 base and J dropped 6 bases, with 15 bases sitting between them. The length of the CDR3 is 16 residues. The CDR3 loop is CASSQVPGLGAGELFF. In nucleotides, the CDR3 is TGTGCCAGCAGCCAAGTCCCGGGATTGGGCGCCGGGGAGCTGTTTTTT.

V usage is TRBV21-1 and J usage is TRBJ2-7; the table gives TRBD1 as D, unverified against the DNA. TRBV21-1 is noted as a pseudogene. The CDR3 extends over 14 amino acids. This CDR3 is CASSNPGQGYEQYF. CDR3 nucleotide sequence: TGTGCCAGCAGCAACCCAGGACAGGGCTACGAGCAGTACTTC.

The count of this clone is one. This chain connects TRBV9 to TRBJ2-3; 11 nucleotides align to TRBD2. CDR3 length equals 14 residues. J gave up 14 bases and V 0 bases, and 8 bases lay outside the gene matches. Germline V gene sequence: CDR1 SGDLS, CDR2 YYNGEE. CDR3 nucleotide sequence: TGTGCCAGCAGCGTAGTCGGTAGCGGGGGGGCGCTGTATTTT. Translated: CASSVVGSGGALYF.

The chain recombines TRBV12-5 with TRBJ2-7; a weak D match, TRBD1 (5 bases). The CDR3 runs 12 residues. V was pared by 2 bases and J by 11 bases, with 13 bases between. Per the germline V gene, CDR1 is LGHNT and CDR2 is FRNRAP. The CDR3 is CASGLRQQDKYF. Here the CDR3 DNA reads TGTGCTAGTGGTTTGAGACAGCAGGACAAGTACTTC.

CDR3 in amino acids: CASRDYSNQPQHF. CDR3 in DNA: TGTGCCAGCAGAGATTATAGCAATCAGCCCCAGCATTTT. V usage is TRBV6-1 and J usage is TRBJ1-5; D is unclear. Germline loops: CDR1 MNHNS, CDR2 SASEGT. The CDR3 length is 13 residues. The V end was cut by 6 bases, the J end by 0 bases, with 6 bases between.

Worth noting for this clone: The same CDR3 also results from other DNA sequences found in this sample. The gene calls are TRBV4-1 and TRBJ2-7, with 7 bases lining up with TRBD1. CDR3 length: 16 amino acids. After removal of 1 base from V and 2 bases from J, the junction contained 8 bases not matched to a gene. Germline CDR1 reads MGHRA; CDR2 reads YSYEKL. CDR3 region: CASSQGTRTGTYEQYF. Written as DNA, the CDR3 is TGCGCCAGCAGCCAAGGAACCCGGACAGGAACCTACGAGCAGTACTTC.

This sequence joins TRBV19 and TRBJ1-2; D call uncertain. The germline V gene encodes CDR1 LNHDA and CDR2 SQIVND (reference sequence). V lost 7 bases, J lost 4 bases, and 7 bases lay in between. The CDR3 is 11 amino acids. In DNA, the CDR3 is TGTGCCAGTAAGATGGGCTATGGCTACACCTTC. Its protein is CASKMGYGYTF.

In nucleotides, the CDR3 is TGTGCCAGCAGCCGTCACGCAAGGGTCGGTAACTATGGCTACACCTTC. It translates to CASSRHARVGNYGYTF. This chain uses TRBV21-1 with TRBJ1-2. TRBV21-1 is a known pseudogene. This CDR3 region has 16 residues.

The gene calls are TRBV6-1 and TRBJ2-7; D call uncertain. This CDR3 spans 11 amino acids. V was shortened by 6 bases and J by 4 bases, with 7 bases between the two germline ends. Germline V lookup: CDR1 MNHNS, CDR2 SASEGT. The CDR3, as DNA: TGTGCCAGCAGGGGAATTTACGAGCAGTACTTC. This encodes CASRGIYEQYF.

The V call is TRBV4-1, the J call TRBJ1-3, with D perhaps TRBD1 (5 bases). The germline gives CDR1 MGHRA, CDR2 YSYEKL. This CDR3 region has 17 residues. Deletions cut 1 base from V and 0 bases from J, with 13 bases between. CDR3 nucleotides: TGCGCCAGCAGCCAAGTGCGTGGCAGGGTCTCTGGAAACACCATATATTTT. Residues: CASSQVRGRVSGNTIYF.

The chain carries TRBV5-1 and TRBJ2-5; 10 bases match TRBD2. V lost 4 bases to trimming and J lost 3 bases; unmatched junction nucleotides: 3. CDR3 size: 14 residues. Germline CDR1 reads SGHRS; CDR2 reads YFSETQ. The CDR3 coding sequence is TGCGCCAGCAGCGTCCTAGCGGGAGAAGAGACCCAGTACTTC. This codes for CASSVLAGEETQYF.

The chain combines TRBV10-3 with TRBJ1-1; D is possibly TRBD1 (5 bases). Looked up from germline, CDR1 is ENHRY and CDR2 is SYGVKD. Trimming stripped 2 bases from V and 2 bases from J, with 9 bases between. The CDR3 length is 14 residues. CDR3 residues: CAISEKTVNTEAFF. Written as DNA, the CDR3 is TGTGCCATCAGTGAGAAGACAGTTAACACTGAAGCTTTCTTT.

In DNA form, the CDR3 reads TGTGCCTGGATGATCCGAGGGGTGGGGTATGGCTACACCTTC. Its protein product is CAWMIRGVGYGYTF. The chain has TRBV30 and TRBJ1-2; maybe TRBD1 (5 bases). The CDR3 is made up of 14 amino acids. With 4 bases removed from V and 5 bases from J, the gap between germline ends came to 17 bases. The V gene's germline CDR1 is GTSNPN and CDR2 SVGIG (reference sequence).

V usage is TRBV7-2 and J usage is TRBJ1-5; TRBD1 agrees at 9 bases. Trimming removed 3 bases from V and 6 bases from J; junction bases left unmatched: 9. CDR1 and CDR2 (germline): SGHTA, FQGNSA. This CDR3 region has 16 residues. CDR3 in amino acids: CASSFTTGGSSQPQHF. The DNA of the CDR3 is TGTGCCAGCAGCTTCACAACAGGGGGCTCTAGTCAGCCCCAGCATTTT.

The chain is built from TRBV5-6 and TRBJ1-5, with D hard to call. CDR3 length: 13 residues. V lost 0 bases and J lost 4, with 5 bases in between. Per germline, CDR1 SGHDT and CDR2 YYEEEE. CDR3 amino acids: CASSLGWNQPQHF. CDR3 sequence (DNA): TGTGCCAGCAGCTTGGGTTGGAATCAGCCCCAGCATTTT.

This chain connects TRBV5-4 to TRBJ2-7; D might be TRBD1 or TRBD2, each matching 7 bases. The CDR3 runs 16 residues. Germline CDR1 SGHNT, CDR2 YYREEE (reference sequence). With 3 bases removed from V and 2 bases from J, the gap between germline ends came to 18 bases. This chain's CDR3 is CASSSTGRGPAYEQYF. The DNA for the CDR3 is TGTGCCAGCAGCTCTACGGGGAGGGGGCCTGCCTACGAGCAGTACTTC.

V and J are TRBV4-2 and TRBJ2-3, with D maybe TRBD1 (5 bases). The CDR3 has 16 amino acids. V lost 3 bases to trimming and J lost 1 base, with 14 bases between them. Germline values: CDR1 LGHNA, CDR2 YNFKEQ. CDR3 sequence reads: CASSQVLGVGTDTQYF. The CDR3 DNA is TGTGCCAGCAGCCAGGTTTTAGGGGTTGGCACAGATACGCAGTATTTT.

A remark on this clone: At the DNA level, this CDR3 is encoded by other sequences in the same sample as well. The chain uses TRBV7-6 and TRBJ1-1; the D is unclear. The CDR3 consists of 13 residues. CDR1 is SGHVS and CDR2 is FNYEAQ in the germline V gene. With 5 bases removed from V and 1 base from J, the gap between germline ends came to 8 bases. CDR3: CASSLQPNTEAFF. DNA for the CDR3: TGTGCCAGCAGCCTACAGCCGAACACTGAAGCTTTCTTT. Complete variable domain (other parts from reference TRBV7-6 and TRBJ1-1): GAGVSQSPRYKVTKRGQDVALRCDPISGHVSLYWYRQALGQGPEFLTYFNYEAQQDKSGLPNDRFSAERPEGSISTLTIQRTEQRDSAMYRCASSLQPNTEAFFGQGTRLTVV.

This clone was observed a single time. V and J are TRBV18 and TRBJ2-2; possibly TRBD1 for D (5 bases). CDR3 length: 14 amino acids. CDR1 KGHSH and CDR2 LQKENI come from the germline V gene. V lost 3 bases, J lost 4 bases, and 9 bases lay in between. The CDR3 loop reads CASSPQGGTGELFF. The DNA for the CDR3 is TGTGCCAGCTCACCTCAGGGCGGCACCGGGGAGCTGTTTTTT.

This chain joins TRBV12-5 and TRBJ1-2; D gene uncertain. Trimming took off 10 bases at V and 0 bases at J, with 12 bases between the two ends. Germline loops: CDR1 LGHNT, CDR2 FRNRAP. The CDR3 spans 13 residues. The CDR3 region is CATSDGSNYGYTF. In DNA, the CDR3 is TGTGCTACCAGCGACGGGTCTAACTATGGCTACACCTTC.

This clone is a singleton in its sample. The chain recombines TRBV12-5 with TRBJ2-7, with D perhaps matching TRBD2 (6 bases). Per the germline V gene, CDR1 is LGHNT and CDR2 is FRNRAP. The V gene lost 5 bases and the J gene lost 2 bases, with 13 bases spanning the gap. CDR3 length: 14 residues. CDR3 nucleotide sequence: TGTGCTAGTGGTACCGGGGGAGCGGCCTACGAGCAGTACTTC. This translates into CASGTGGAAYEQYF. The full variable domain, with the rest looked up from reference TRBV12-5 and TRBJ2-7, is DARVTQTPRHKVTEMGQEVTMRCQPILGHNTVFWYRQTMMQGLELLAYFRNRAPLDDSGMPKDRFSAEMPDATLATLKIQPSEPRDSAVYFCASGTGGAAYEQYFGPGTRLTVT.

The chain carries TRBV9 and TRBJ1-5, with D hard to call. The CDR3 is 15 residues long. V was trimmed by 0 bases and J by 5 bases, leaving 12 bases between them. Germline V gene sequence: CDR1 SGDLS, CDR2 YYNGEE. The DNA of the CDR3 is TGTGCCAGCAGCGTAGAGGGTTGGGCAGATCAGCCCCAGCATTTT. It translates to CASSVEGWADQPQHF.

This clone was picked up one time. The V and J genes are TRBV12-5 and TRBJ2-3; D is possibly TRBD1 (6 bases). This CDR3 has 15 amino acids. CDR1 and CDR2 from the germline V gene are LGHNT and FRNRAP. The ends were cut back, 0 bases at V and 5 bases at J, with 12 bases in the middle. The CDR3 region is CASGLVLGARDTQYF. DNA for the CDR3: TGTGCTAGTGGTTTGGTACTGGGGGCACGAGATACGCAGTATTTT.

This clone came up once. The chain recombines TRBV20-1 with TRBJ1-2; D remains unclear. The CDR3 runs 11 residues. Germline V CDR1 and CDR2: DFQATT, SNEGSKA (reference sequence). The V gene lost 6 bases and the J gene lost 9 bases, with 14 bases spanning the gap. CDR3: CSAAIQGRYTF. CDR3 nucleotide sequence: TGCAGTGCCGCGATTCAAGGGCGCTACACCTTC.